The 29 T cell receptor beta chains below were found in one sample sequenced in a study of siplizumab effects on memory and regulatory T cells. Clones were sequenced by immunoSEQ multiplex PCR, and TCRdb holds only the in-frame ones, with some missing. The data contain 90,000 to 95,000 clones, around 95% of them seen just once; the ten biggest clones take up 0.025% to 0.035%. Source material: naive CD4+ T cells sorted from blood. These TCRs come from a human donor in good health.

V is TRBV12-5 and J is TRBJ1-6; D call uncertain. The CDR3 is 18 amino acids. Germline loops: CDR1 LGHNT, CDR2 FRNRAP. V lost 0 bases to trimming and J lost 0 bases, with 12 bases between them. The CDR3 coding sequence is TGTGCTAGTGGTTTGGTGCCCTTTATCAGCTCCTATAATTCACCCCTCCACTTT. It codes for CASGLVPFISSYNSPLHF.

In its sample, this clone was seen once. The chain links TRBV5-1 to TRBJ2-4; 7 bases match TRBD1. The CDR3 loop spans 17 amino acids. CDR1 SGHRS and CDR2 YFSETQ come from the germline V gene. V trimming: 2 bases; J trimming: 0 bases; junction bases outside the gene matches: 8. The CDR3: CASSFSPGQLAKNIQYF. In DNA, the CDR3 is TGCGCCAGCAGCTTTTCGCCGGGACAGCTAGCCAAAAACATTCAGTACTTC.

In this sample, this clone turned up once. This chain joins TRBV6-1 and TRBJ2-3, with D possibly called TRBD1 or TRBD2 (6 bases each). CDR1 MNHNS and CDR2 SASEGT come from the germline V gene. The CDR3 contains 15 residues. V lost 7 bases to trimming and J lost 2 bases, with 16 bases between them. CDR3 in DNA: TGTGCCAGCACCTTCAGGAGGGGGTCCACAGATACGCAGTATTTT. This sequence encodes CASTFRRGSTDTQYF.

The genes are TRBV9 and TRBJ2-5, with 7 nucleotides matching TRBD2. Germline CDR1 SGDLS, CDR2 YYNGEE. Trimming at V came to 1 base and at J to 7 bases, leaving 7 bases not matched to a gene. The CDR3 runs to 14 residues. The CDR3: CASSVSGAPGTQYF. DNA of the CDR3: TGTGCCAGCAGCGTAAGCGGGGCCCCGGGGACCCAGTACTTC. Looking up the rest from reference TRBV9 and TRBJ2-5 gives the full variable domain: DSGVTQTPKHLITATGQRVTLRCSPRSGDLSVYWYQQSLDQGLQFLIQYYNGEERAKGNILERFSAQQFPDLHSELNLSSLELGDSALYFCASSVSGAPGTQYFGPGTRLLVL.

The chain carries TRBV4-2 and TRBJ1-6; D remains unclear. The CDR3 spans 14 residues. V lost 0 bases, J lost 7 bases, and 7 bases lay in between. The V gene's germline CDR1 is LGHNA and CDR2 YNFKEQ. The CDR3 nucleotides are TGTGCCAGCAGCCAAGACAGGCCCAATTCACCCCTCCACTTT. Protein product: CASSQDRPNSPLHF.

The rearrangement links TRBV2 to TRBJ2-3; 10 nucleotides line up with TRBD2. Germline V gene sequence: CDR1 SNHLY, CDR2 FYNNEI. Losses at the gene ends were 5 bases for V and 0 bases for J; bases not matched to a gene: 14. This CDR3 contains 19 residues. The CDR3 sequence: CASSPRRLAGGFSTDTQYF. As DNA, the CDR3 is TGTGCCAGCAGTCCCCGAAGACTAGCGGGCGGATTTAGCACAGATACGCAGTATTTT.

The chain couples TRBV18 to TRBJ2-5, with D tentatively TRBD1 (7 bases). CDR3 size: 14 residues. V gave up 9 bases and J gave up 5 bases, with 19 bases separating them. Germline CDR1 and CDR2: KGHSH and LQKENI. CDR3 nucleotides: TGTGCCAGTTTCAAATCAGGGGGGACGGAGACCCAGTACTTC. Its protein product is CASFKSGGTETQYF.

CDR3 protein: CASRDTRGLLNTEAFF. DNA of the CDR3: TGTGCCAGCAGGGATACTAGGGGACTACTGAACACTGAAGCTTTCTTT. The V and J genes are TRBV25-1 and TRBJ1-1, with D perhaps matching TRBD1 (5 bases). Germline values: CDR1 MGHDK, CDR2 SYGVNS. The CDR3 length is 16 residues. V was clipped by 6 bases and J by 0 bases, with 17 bases between them.

The J gene is TRBJ1-6, the V gene TRBV7-9, with 8 positions matching TRBD1. Germline trimming cut 0 bases from V and 0 bases from J; bases unmatched to any gene: 4. The CDR3 totals 18 residues. Looked up from germline, CDR1 is SEHNR and CDR2 is FQNEAQ (reference sequence). The CDR3: CASSLARTGSSYNSPLHF. CDR3 DNA sequence: TGTGCCAGCAGCTTAGCCCGGACAGGGAGCTCCTATAATTCACCCCTCCACTTT.

The gene calls are TRBV6-1 and TRBJ1-2, with 7 bases aligning to TRBD1. J was trimmed by 5 bases and V by 5 bases; bases with no gene match: 11. Germline V CDR1 and CDR2: MNHNS, SASEGT. The CDR3 loop spans 15 amino acids. This chain's CDR3 is CASSPGQVMGYGYTF. For the CDR3, the DNA is TGTGCCAGCAGTCCAGGACAGGTCATGGGGTATGGCTACACCTTC.

The V gene is TRBV28, the J gene TRBJ2-4; the D gene is possibly TRBD1 (5 bases). This CDR3 has 17 residues. Trimming shortened V by 3 bases and J by 1 base, and 16 bases separated the two germline ends. Germline V lookup: CDR1 MDHEN, CDR2 SYDVKM. The CDR3 spells CASSLYWQGPAKNIQYF. CDR3 DNA sequence: TGTGCCAGCAGTTTGTATTGGCAGGGCCCTGCCAAAAACATTCAGTACTTC. The variable domain in full, with the rest retrieved from reference TRBV28 and TRBJ2-4, is DVKVTQSSRYLVKRTGEKVFLECVQDMDHENMFWYRQDPGLGLRLIYFSYDVKMKEKGDIPEGYSVSREKKERFSLILESASTNQTSMYLCASSLYWQGPAKNIQYFGAGTRLSVL.

The chain couples TRBV7-2 to TRBJ1-4; D remains unclear. Deletions cut 4 bases from V and 8 bases from J, with 11 bases between. CDR3 length: 13 residues. Germline assignment: CDR1 SGHTA and CDR2 FQGNSA. CDR3 loop: CASSSGVTEKLFF. CDR3 DNA: TGTGCCAGCAGCTCTGGTGTCACGGAAAAACTGTTTTTT.

J is TRBJ2-3 and V is TRBV7-6, with 8 bases matching TRBD2. Per germline, CDR1 SGHVS and CDR2 FNYEAQ. V lost 5 bases and J lost 1; bases outside the gene matches: 8. The CDR3 sequence is 16 residues long. The CDR3 region is CASSHELAGGTDTQYF. The CDR3 DNA sequence: TGTGCCAGCAGCCATGAGCTAGCGGGCGGCACAGATACGCAGTATTTT.

CDR3 sequence reads: CASSLSGGVSSYEQYF. The DNA of the CDR3 is TGTGCCAGCAGCTTGAGCGGGGGAGTAAGCTCCTACGAGCAGTACTTC. The chain couples TRBV5-4 to TRBJ2-7; 8 bases are shared with TRBD2. The germline gives CDR1 SGHNT, CDR2 YYREEE (reference sequence). V lost 1 base and J lost 0; bases outside the gene matches: 6. This CDR3 is built from 16 residues. The whole variable domain, remainder taken from reference TRBV5-4 and TRBJ2-7, is ETGVTQSPTHLIKTRGQQVTLRCSSQSGHNTVSWYQQALGQGPQFIFQYYREEENGRGNFPPRFSGLQFPNYSSELNVNALELDDSALYLCASSLSGGVSSYEQYFGPGTRLTVT.

This chain links TRBV9 with TRBJ1-6; TRBD1 is a possible D gene (5 bases). This CDR3 has 15 amino acids. Germline CDR1 and CDR2: SGDLS and YYNGEE. Trimming took 0 bases from V and 7 from J, leaving 11 bases between them. CDR3 amino acids: CASSVEGSRNSPLHF. The CDR3 bases are TGTGCCAGCAGCGTAGAGGGGTCTCGGAATTCACCCCTCCACTTT.

This clone occurred once. The rearrangement links TRBV10-3 to TRBJ2-3; 10 bases match TRBD2. CDR3 length: 16 residues. Trimming cost V 4 bases and J 2 bases; bases outside gene matches: 6. From germline, CDR1 is ENHRY and CDR2 SYGVKD. CDR3 sequence reads: CAISGLAGINTDTQYF. DNA of the CDR3: TGTGCCATCAGTGGACTAGCGGGTATAAACACAGATACGCAGTATTTT.

This rearrangement joins TRBV25-1 to TRBJ2-1; TRBD2 agrees at 8 bases. Germline V gives CDR1 MGHDK, CDR2 SYGVNS. The CDR3 is made up of 16 amino acids. Trimming removed 1 base from V and 10 bases from J; junction bases left unmatched: 12. Written as DNA, the CDR3 is TGTGCCAGCAGTGAATCCCCCGGGGGGGCCAAATTAGAGCAGTTCTTC. As protein: CASSESPGGAKLEQFF.

The chain couples TRBV7-6 to TRBJ2-3; D is uncertain. V was clipped by 3 bases and J by 5 bases, with 12 bases between them. This CDR3 has 14 residues. Germline lookup yields CDR1 SGHVS and CDR2 FNYEAQ. The CDR3 region is CASSFGYGVDTQYF. The CDR3 DNA is TGTGCCAGCAGCTTCGGGTATGGGGTAGATACGCAGTATTTT.

The rearrangement joins TRBV5-1 to TRBJ2-3; 9 nucleotides line up with TRBD2. The V gene's germline CDR1 is SGHRS and CDR2 YFSETQ. The CDR3 consists of 15 residues. J lost 2 bases, V lost 4 bases, and 5 bases had no gene match. The CDR3 loop is CASSAASGATDTQYF. CDR3 DNA: TGCGCCAGCAGCGCCGCTAGCGGGGCCACAGATACGCAGTATTTT. Variable domain in full (rest from reference TRBV5-1 and TRBJ2-3): KAGVTQTPRYLIKTRGQQVTLSCSPISGHRSVSWYQQTPGQGLQFLFEYFSETQRNKGNFPGRFSGRQFSNSRSEMNVSTLELGDSALYLCASSAASGATDTQYFGPGTRLTVL.

J is TRBJ1-1 and V is TRBV11-3; D remains unclear. Trimming shortened V by 3 bases and J by 3 bases, and 5 bases separated the two germline ends. Germline V gives CDR1 SGHNT, CDR2 YENEEA. This CDR3 is built from 12 residues. Here the CDR3 DNA reads TGTGCCAGCAGCTTTGGGGACACTGAAGCTTTCTTT. This gives the protein CASSFGDTEAFF.

The chain has TRBV4-1 and TRBJ2-2, with a weak D call TRBD1 (5 bases). Trimming shortened V by 0 bases and J by 5 bases, and 10 bases separated the two germline ends. CDR1 is MGHRA, CDR2 YSYEKL, per germline. There are 15 residues in the CDR3. The DNA for the CDR3 is TGCGCCAGCAGCCAAGAGGCCAGGGCGACCGGGGAGCTGTTTTTT. This translates into CASSQEARATGELFF.

J is TRBJ2-3 and V is TRBV7-3, with 12 nucleotides matching TRBD2. In germline, CDR1 is SGHTA, CDR2 FQGTGA. Trimming at V came to 5 bases and at J to 7 bases, leaving 7 bases not matched to a gene. The CDR3 consists of 15 residues. The CDR3 DNA reads as TGTGCCAGCAGCCCTAGCGGGGGGGCCGTGAATACGCAGTATTTT. As protein: CASSPSGGAVNTQYF.

The V gene is TRBV28, the J gene TRBJ1-1; D call uncertain. V was pared by 7 bases and J by 0 bases, with 18 bases between. There are 16 residues in the CDR3. Germline V CDR1 and CDR2: MDHEN, SYDVKM. This CDR3 reads CASKLKDARMNTEAFF. The CDR3 DNA reads TGTGCCAGCAAACTAAAGGACGCTAGAATGAACACTGAAGCTTTCTTT.

The chain recombines TRBV9 with TRBJ2-7; a possible D gene is TRBD1 (6 bases). Germline CDR1 reads SGDLS; CDR2 reads YYNGEE. Trimming stripped 4 bases from V and 1 base from J, with 12 bases between. The CDR3 loop spans 14 amino acids. The CDR3 loop reads CASSSLDSSYEQYF. CDR3 DNA: TGTGCCAGCAGCTCTCTGGACAGTTCCTACGAGCAGTACTTC.

This clone has just one count. The V and J genes are TRBV28 and TRBJ1-2; weak D call: TRBD1 (6 bases). The CDR3 is 15 residues long. CDR1 and CDR2 from the germline V gene are MDHEN and SYDVKM. Trimming removed 6 bases from V and 4 bases from J, with 18 bases in between. The CDR3 protein is CASRGTGLTIYGYTF. Here the CDR3 DNA reads TGTGCCAGCAGGGGCACAGGGTTGACCATCTATGGCTACACCTTC.

The J gene is TRBJ2-7, the V gene TRBV7-9, with D possibly being TRBD2 (6 bases). This CDR3 is 16 amino acids long. Germline CDR1 SEHNR, CDR2 FQNEAQ (reference sequence). V lost 5 bases and J lost 0, with 17 bases in between. CDR3 region: CASSGVGPRGSYEQYF. CDR3 coding DNA: TGTGCCAGCAGCGGAGTGGGGCCGCGGGGCTCCTACGAGCAGTACTTC.

The chain has TRBV2 and TRBJ2-4; tentatively, D is TRBD1 (5 bases). The CDR3 is 14 amino acids. Germline V gene sequence: CDR1 SNHLY, CDR2 FYNNEI. The ends were cut back, 7 bases at V and 0 bases at J, with 10 bases in the middle. The CDR3 loop is CASNFRVAKNIQYF. The CDR3 region has the DNA TGTGCCAGCAATTTCAGGGTAGCCAAAAACATTCAGTACTTC. Together with reference TRBV2 and TRBJ2-4, the CDR3 gives the full variable domain: EPEVTQTPSHQVTQMGQEVILRCVPISNHLYFYWYRQILGQKVEFLVSFYNNEISEKSEIFDDQFSVERPDGSNFTLKIRSTKLEDSAMYFCASNFRVAKNIQYFGAGTRLSVL.

The V call is TRBV7-9, the J call TRBJ2-7, with 8 nucleotides matching TRBD1. The CDR3 contains 14 residues. Germline V CDR1 and CDR2: SEHNR, FQNEAQ (reference sequence). Unmatched junction bases numbered 6, after V lost 5 bases and J lost 3 bases. CDR3 DNA sequence: TGTGCCAGCAGCCAATACAGGGGGATCTACGAGCAGTACTTC. Amino acids: CASSQYRGIYEQYF.

The V gene is TRBV27, the J gene TRBJ1-4, with no clear D. This CDR3 has 13 residues. Germline V lookup: CDR1 MNHEY, CDR2 SMNVEV (reference sequence). V lost 2 bases, J lost 10 bases, and 11 bases lay in between. CDR3 amino acids: CASSLEEMGKLFF. The DNA for the CDR3 is TGTGCCAGCAGTTTAGAGGAAATGGGAAAACTGTTTTTT.